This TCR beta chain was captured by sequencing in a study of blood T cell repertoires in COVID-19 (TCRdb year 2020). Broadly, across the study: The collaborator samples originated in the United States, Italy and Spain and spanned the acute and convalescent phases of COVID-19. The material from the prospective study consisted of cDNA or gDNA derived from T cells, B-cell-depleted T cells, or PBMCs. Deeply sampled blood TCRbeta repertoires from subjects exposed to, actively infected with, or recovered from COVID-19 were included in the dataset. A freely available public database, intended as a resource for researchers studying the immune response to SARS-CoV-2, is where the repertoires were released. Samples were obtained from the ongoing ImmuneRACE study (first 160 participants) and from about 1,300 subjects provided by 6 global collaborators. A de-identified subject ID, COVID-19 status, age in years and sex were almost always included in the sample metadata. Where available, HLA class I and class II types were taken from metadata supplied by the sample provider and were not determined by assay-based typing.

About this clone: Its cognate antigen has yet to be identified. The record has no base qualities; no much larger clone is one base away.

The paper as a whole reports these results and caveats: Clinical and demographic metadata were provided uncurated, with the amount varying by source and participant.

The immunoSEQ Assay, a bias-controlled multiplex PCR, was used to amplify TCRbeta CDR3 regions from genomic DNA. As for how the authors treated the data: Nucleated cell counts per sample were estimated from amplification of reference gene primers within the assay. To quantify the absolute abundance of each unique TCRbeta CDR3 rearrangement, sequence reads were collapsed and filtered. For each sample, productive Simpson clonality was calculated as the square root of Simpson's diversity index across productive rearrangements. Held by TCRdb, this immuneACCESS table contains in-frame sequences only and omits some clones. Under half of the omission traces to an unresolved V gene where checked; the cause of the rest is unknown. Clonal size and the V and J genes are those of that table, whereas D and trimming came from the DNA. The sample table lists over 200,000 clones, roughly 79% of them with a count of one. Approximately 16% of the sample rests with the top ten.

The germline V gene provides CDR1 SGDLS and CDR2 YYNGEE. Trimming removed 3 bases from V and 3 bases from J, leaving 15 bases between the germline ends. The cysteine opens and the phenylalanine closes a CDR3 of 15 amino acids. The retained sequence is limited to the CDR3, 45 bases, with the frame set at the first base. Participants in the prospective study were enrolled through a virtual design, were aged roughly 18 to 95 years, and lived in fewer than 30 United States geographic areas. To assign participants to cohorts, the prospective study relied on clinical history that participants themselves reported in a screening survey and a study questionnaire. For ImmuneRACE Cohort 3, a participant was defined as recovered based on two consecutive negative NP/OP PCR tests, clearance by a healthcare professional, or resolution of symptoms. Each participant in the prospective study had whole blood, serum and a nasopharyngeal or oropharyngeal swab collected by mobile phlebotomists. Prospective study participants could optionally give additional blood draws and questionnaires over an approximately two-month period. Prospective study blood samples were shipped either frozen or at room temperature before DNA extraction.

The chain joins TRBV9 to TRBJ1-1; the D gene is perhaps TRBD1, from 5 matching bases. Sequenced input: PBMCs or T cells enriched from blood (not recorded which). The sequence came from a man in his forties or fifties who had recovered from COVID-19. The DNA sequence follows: TGTGCCAGCAGCGACCCTTTGGGGGGGTACACTGAAGCTTTCTTT. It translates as CASSDPLGGYTEAFF.